These T cell receptor beta chains were read from a single sample in a study of blood T cell repertoires in COVID-19. Sequencing used immunoSEQ multiplex PCR; TCRdb keeps in-frame clones, though not all of them. The data show roughly 70,000 clones, with 89% seen just once and roughly 9.6% held by the top ten. The material sequenced was peripheral blood. These TCRs come from a man older than 75 with acute or convalescent COVID-19. CDR3s include the opening cysteine and the closing phenylalanine or tryptophan. Each record gives: J gene, D gene, V gene, clone size, CDR3 protein, CDR3 DNA. The D gene is left open where the match is weak. Expanded clones get a size class; other rows say once, few or many, or leave the size out.

TRBJ2-5 | TRBD2 | TRBV30 | few | CAWYPLYREAQETQYF | TGTGCCTGGTACCCCCTTTACCGGGAGGCTCAAGAGACCCAGTACTTC
TRBJ1-1 | TRBD1 | TRBV5-4 | . | CASHYPGGETEAFF | TGTGCCAGCCACTACCCAGGGGGCGAAACTGAAGCTTTCTTT
TRBJ2-1 | . | TRBV6-4 | . | CASSVEEGGYNEQFF | TGTGCCAGCAGTGTGGAGGAGGGAGGCTACAATGAGCAGTTCTTC
TRBJ1-1 | . | TRBV5-1 | few | CASSLGQESTEAFF | TGCGCCAGCAGCTTGGGACAGGAAAGCACTGAAGCTTTCTTT
TRBJ1-1 | . | TRBV6-5 | once | CASSYSRQVTEAFF | TGTGCCAGCAGTTATTCCCGACAGGTAACTGAAGCTTTCTTT
TRBJ2-3 | . | TRBV2 | . | CASSEGDSYTDTQYF | TGTGCCAGCAGTGAAGGGGACTCCTACACAGATACGCAGTATTTT
TRBJ2-1 | TRBD1 | TRBV5-1 | . | CASSPTAGQGPEFF | TGCGCCAGCAGCCCAACAGCGGGACAGGGTCCCGAATTCTTC
TRBJ1-6 | . | TRBV11-3 | once | CASSLGTLNSPLHF | TGTGCCAGCAGCTTGGGCACACTGAATTCACCCCTCCACTTT
TRBJ2-5 | . | TRBV27 | . | CASSSPGYQETQYF | TGTGCCAGCAGTTCACCGGGTTATCAAGAGACCCAGTACTTC
TRBJ1-2 | TRBD1 | TRBV10-3 | . | CATQTGISHYGYTF | TGTGCCACACAGACAGGGATATCGCACTATGGCTACACCTTC
TRBJ1-2 | TRBD1 | TRBV24-1 | . | CATSDFDRASGYTF | TGTGCCACCAGTGATTTCGACAGGGCCTCTGGCTACACCTTC
TRBJ2-7 | . | TRBV11-2 | . | CASRFDRISYEQYF | TGTGCCAGCAGATTCGACAGGATCTCCTACGAGCAGTACTTC
TRBJ1-1 | TRBD1 | TRBV6-5 | . | CATRTGISNTEAFF | TGTGCCACGAGGACAGGTATTTCGAACACTGAAGCTTTCTTT
TRBJ2-7 | . | TRBV5-1 | once | CASSLDPGLTPYEQYF | TGCGCCAGCAGCTTGGACCCAGGCCTGACCCCCTACGAGCAGTACTTC
TRBJ1-5 | . | TRBV4-1 | . | CASSQDRVGQPQHF | TGCGCCAGCAGCCAAGACAGGGTAGGTCAGCCCCAGCATTTT
TRBJ1-2 | TRBD1 | TRBV10-2 | . | CASRQTGTGFSGYTF | TGCGCCAGCAGACAGACCGGGACAGGGTTTTCGGGCTACACCTTC
TRBJ1-6 | . | TRBV19 | . | CASSMGLNSRDSPLHF | TGTGCCAGTAGTATGGGACTGAATTCAAGGGATTCACCCCTCCACTTT
TRBJ1-2 | . | TRBV12-3/TRBV12-4 | . | CASSFRRTDGYTF | TGTGCCAGCAGTTTTAGAAGAACTGATGGCTACACCTTC
TRBJ1-1 | TRBD1 | TRBV2 | once | CASRTGLNTEAFF | TGTGCCAGTAGGACAGGCCTGAACACTGAAGCTTTCTTT
TRBJ1-4 | TRBD1 | TRBV19 | . | CASSAGTGVEKLFF | TGTGCCAGTAGTGCCGGGACAGGGGTCGAAAAACTGTTTTTT
TRBJ2-1 | . | TRBV7-5 | . | CVRSLVASGEKNEQFF | TGTGTCAGAAGCTTAGTTGCAAGCGGGGAAAAAAATGAGCAGTTCTTC
TRBJ2-3 | . | TRBV20-1 | . | CSASEVAVSTDTQYF | TGCAGTGCTAGTGAGGTGGCGGTTAGCACAGATACGCAGTATTTT
TRBJ2-2 | TRBD2 | TRBV7-9 | . | CASSLVERENGELFF | TGTGCCAGCAGCTTGGTCGAGCGGGAGAATGGGGAGCTGTTTTTT
TRBJ2-2 | TRBD1 | TRBV7-9 | . | CASSLGTGWTGELFF | TGTGCCAGCAGCTTAGGGACAGGGTGGACCGGGGAGCTGTTTTTT
TRBJ1-4 | TRBD1 | TRBV9 | . | CASSPGQGGTEKLFF | TGTGCCAGCAGCCCAGGACAGGGAGGGACTGAAAAACTGTTTTTT
TRBJ2-3 | TRBD1 | TRBV20-1 | . | CSASRAQGAGTDTQYF | TGCAGTGCTAGTAGGGCGCAGGGGGCTGGCACAGATACGCAGTATTTT
TRBJ1-1 | . | TRBV30 | . | CAWGSLSGVGSEAFF | TGTGCCTGGGGATCTCTCAGCGGGGTCGGATCTGAAGCTTTCTTT
TRBJ1-6 | TRBD1 | TRBV18 | . | CASGRDRGGSPLHF | TGTGCCAGCGGAAGGGACAGGGGAGGATCACCCCTCCACTTT
TRBJ1-1 | TRBD1 | TRBV6-5 | . | CASSKGDRGHTEAFF | TGTGCCAGCAGTAAGGGGGACAGGGGGCACACTGAAGCTTTCTTT
TRBJ2-3 | TRBD2 | TRBV4-1 | few | CASSTPSGLAGDPSDTQYF | TGCGCCAGCAGCACTCCCTCGGGGTTAGCGGGGGATCCCTCAGATACGCAGTATTTT
TRBJ2-7 | TRBD2 | TRBV11-2 | . | CASSLGLAGVEQYF | TGTGCCAGCAGCTTGGGACTAGCGGGAGTCGAGCAGTACTTC
TRBJ2-1 | TRBD1 | TRBV19 | . | CASSWGTGGFNEQFF | TGTGCCAGTAGTTGGGGGACAGGGGGTTTCAATGAGCAGTTCTTC
TRBJ1-1 | . | TRBV18 | once | CASSPGQARNTEAFF | TGTGCCAGCTCACCGGGCCAGGCGCGGAACACTGAAGCTTTCTTT
TRBJ2-2 | . | TRBV30 | . | CAWSWQGSGELFF | TGTGCCTGGAGTTGGCAGGGTTCCGGGGAGCTGTTTTTT
TRBJ2-2 | TRBD1 | TRBV5-1 | . | CASSAGQGTVGATNTGELFF | TGCGCCAGCAGCGCGGGACAGGGTACGGTTGGGGCTACGAACACCGGGGAGCTGTTTTTT
TRBJ1-1 | TRBD1 | TRBV10-3 | . | CATRQGSEAFF | TGTGCCACGCGACAGGGATCTGAAGCTTTCTTT
TRBJ2-1 | . | TRBV11-2 | . | CASSGGGDSHEQFF | TGTGCCAGCAGCGGAGGGGGGGACTCTCATGAGCAGTTCTTC
TRBJ2-2 | TRBD2 | TRBV4-1 | . | CASSPGLALLSNTGELFF | TGCGCCAGCAGCCCGGGACTAGCCCTACTCTCGAACACCGGGGAGCTGTTTTTT
TRBJ2-2 | TRBD1 | TRBV6-5 | . | CATGTVTGELFF | TGTGCCACTGGGACAGTCACCGGGGAGCTGTTTTTT
TRBJ1-4 | . | TRBV6-5 | . | CASSTGSGGEKLFF | TGTGCCAGCAGTACAGGGTCGGGGGGGGAAAAACTGTTTTTT
TRBJ2-5 | TRBD2 | TRBV6-5 | . | CASSWGLAGGETQYF | TGTGCCAGCAGTTGGGGACTAGCGGGGGGAGAGACCCAGTACTTC
TRBJ2-5 | . | TRBV3-1/TRBV3-2 | . | CASSQEVPSASQETQYF | TGTGCCAGCAGCCAAGAAGTCCCTAGCGCTTCCCAAGAGACCCAGTACTTC
TRBJ1-1 | . | TRBV19 | . | CASQQYPDTEAFF | TGTGCCAGCCAACAGTACCCGGACACTGAAGCTTTCTTT
TRBJ2-7 | TRBD1 | TRBV25-1 | . | CASSDPGQGYEQYF | TGTGCCAGCAGTGACCCGGGACAGGGGTACGAGCAGTACTTC
TRBJ2-3 | TRBD1 | TRBV28 | once | CASRGGQGLDPQYF | TGTGCCAGCAGGGGGGGACAGGGCTTGGACCCGCAGTATTTT
TRBJ1-5 | TRBD1 | TRBV27 | . | CASRYRGRSNQPQHF | TGTGCCAGCAGATACAGGGGGAGAAGCAATCAGCCCCAGCATTTT
TRBJ2-5 | . | TRBV7-9 | . | CASSRRGGETQYF | TGTGCCAGCAGCCGACGAGGAGGCGAGACCCAGTACTTC
TRBJ2-1 | . | TRBV11-1 | . | CASSLPAGDNEQFF | TGTGCCAGCAGCTTACCGGCAGGGGACAATGAGCAGTTCTTC
TRBJ2-1 | . | TRBV7-9 | . | CASSLGSLADNEQFF | TGTGCCAGCAGCTTAGGGAGTCTCGCCGACAATGAGCAGTTCTTC
TRBJ1-1 | . | TRBV12-3/TRBV12-4 | once | CASRAGGMTEAFF | TGTGCCAGCAGGGCAGGAGGGATGACTGAAGCTTTCTTT
TRBJ1-1 | . | TRBV19 | . | CASRGTEAFF | TGTGCCAGTCGAGGCACTGAAGCTTTCTTT
TRBJ1-1 | . | TRBV2 | . | CASSQTLNTEAFF | TGTGCCAGCAGTCAAACACTGAACACTGAAGCTTTCTTT